The 17 T cell receptor beta chains presented below share a single source sample, sequenced in a study of regulatory T cells in long-lasting Graves disease. Time point in this sample: newly diagnosed GD, antithyroid drugs for less than 3 months. The TCR library was prepared using RNA isolated from PBMCs. With iRepertoire HTBI primers and Arm-PCR of CDR3 regions, TCR beta libraries were built. TCRdb redid the calling of the multiplex PCR reads with MiXCR, one entry per CDR3 protein. The profile shows about 440,000 distinct CDR3 sequences, 15% of them singletons. In addition, the sample was reused for a study of T cells in Graves' hyperthyroidism and ophthalmopathy.

Sample: peripheral blood mononuclear cells (PBMCs), taken at new diagnosis, from a patient treated with antithyroid drugs. Receptor source: a woman aged 25 to 39 with Graves disease.

This clonotype was counted ten times or more. The chain employs TRBV12-3 or TRBV12-4 and TRBJ1-6; D remains ambiguous. Between the trimmed V and J ends, which lost 3 bases and 10 bases, there was a span of 13 bases. The CDR3 has 14 amino acids. The DNA for the CDR3 is TGTGCCAGCAGTTTTGGCGGGTTGGGCTCACCCCTCCACTTT. This codes for CASSFGGLGSPLHF.

On this clonotype itself: As the CDR3 is not closed by the conserved phenylalanine or tryptophan, this likely results from a read error. This chain connects TRBV29-1 to TRBJ1-1; tentatively, D is TRBD1 (5 bases). The ends were cut back, 7 bases at V and 4 bases at J, with 13 bases in the middle. The CDR3 runs 12 residues. Germline CDR1 reads SQVTM; CDR2 reads ANQGSEA. The CDR3, as DNA: TGCAGCGCCCGGGACCCTGGCACTGAAGCTTTCTCT. Its protein is CSARDPGTEAFS.

This clonotype was recorded many times. The rearrangement joins TRBV7-2 to TRBJ2-3; TRBD2 might be the D (6 bases). CDR1 and CDR2 from the germline V gene are SGHTA and FQGNSA. Trimming cost V 5 bases and J 5 bases, with 17 bases left between them. There are 15 residues in the CDR3. CDR3: CASSPSGGRGDTQYF. The CDR3, as DNA: TGTGCCAGCAGCCCCTCAGGAGGGCGGGGAGATACGCAGTATTTT.

DNA of the CDR3: TGTGCCAGCAGCTTGCCGGGACAGGGGGCAACGGCTTTCTTT. It translates to CASSLPGQGATAFF. J is TRBJ1-1 and V is TRBV5-4; 12 nucleotides align to TRBD1. Germline V gene data show CDR1 as SGHNT and CDR2 as YYREEE (reference sequence). V shed 1 base and J 11 bases; nucleotides not matched to a gene: 6. This CDR3 is built from 14 residues.

This clonotype was seen more than once but under ten times. V is TRBV20-1 and J is TRBJ1-5; TRBD1 matches at 8 bases. Germline V gives CDR1 DFQATT, CDR2 SNEGSKA (reference sequence). The V and J ends lost 6 bases and 12 bases, in that order; junction bases with no gene match: 19. The CDR3 runs to 15 residues. CDR3 DNA: TGCAGTGCCCGAGGGGCGACAGGGGAGGTTATGGGCCAGCATTTT. Its translation is CSARGATGEVMGQHF.

This clonotype has a handful of counts. The V call is TRBV19, the J call TRBJ2-2; tentative D call: TRBD2 (5 bases). Trimming removed 7 bases at V and 6 bases at J, with 30 bases between. This CDR3 has 19 residues. Germline CDR1 is LNHDA and CDR2 is SQIVND (reference sequence). DNA for the CDR3: TGTGCCAGTACCCGTCTGGTGGTCCGACCGGGTCCCGGGGCCGGGGAGCTGTTTTTT. Protein product: CASTRLVVRPGPGAGELFF.

This clonotype was seen at least ten times. This chain joins TRBV2 and TRBJ2-7; a weak D match, TRBD1 (6 bases). V was clipped by 3 bases and J by 3 bases, with 12 bases between them. Germline loops: CDR1 SNHLY, CDR2 FYNNEI. The CDR3 consists of 14 residues. The CDR3 loop reads CASSEVRGNYEQYF. The DNA of the CDR3 is TGTGCCAGCAGTGAGGTGAGGGGGAACTACGAGCAGTACTTC.

A word on this clonotype: At one end, the junction sequence differs from germline, possibly due to a read error. The rearrangement links TRBV10-2 to TRBJ1-4; D is uncertain. CDR1 is WSHSY and CDR2 is SAAADI in the germline V gene. This CDR3 has 13 amino acids. The DNA for the CDR3 is TGCGCCAGCAGTGACAGGACTAATGGAAAACTGTTTTTT. This sequence encodes CASSDRTNGKLFF.

This clonotype was picked up many times. This rearrangement joins TRBV28 to TRBJ1-2; 7 bases fit TRBD1. With V trimmed by 4 bases and J by 4 bases, 9 bases remained unmatched. Per germline, CDR1 MDHEN and CDR2 SYDVKM. The CDR3 runs 15 residues. The CDR3 region is CASSSGTEGAYGYTF. The CDR3, as DNA: TGTGCCAGCAGTTCCGGGACAGAGGGGGCCTATGGCTACACCTTC.

The genes are TRBV28 and TRBJ1-2, with 9 bases identical to TRBD1. Germline loops: CDR1 MDHEN, CDR2 SYDVKM. V was pared by 7 bases and J by 5 bases, with 5 bases of the junction left unmatched. The CDR3 runs to 13 residues. The CDR3 DNA follows: TGTGCCAGCAACCAAGACAGGGGGTATGGCTACACCTTC. Translating gives CASNQDRGYGYTF.

This clonotype was recorded many times. The CDR3, as DNA: TGTGCCTGGAGTGTACGGATGACTGGGCAGTTCTTC. Encoded protein: CAWSVRMTGQFF. The chain uses TRBV30 and TRBJ2-1; no reliable D call. Deletions cut 0 bases from V and 12 bases from J, with 12 bases between. This CDR3 spans 12 amino acids. Germline V lookup: CDR1 GTSNPN, CDR2 SVGIG (reference sequence).

Points on this clonotype: A clone one base away is much larger, so this may be a read error. The chain joins TRBV7-3 to TRBJ2-2; TRBD2 is a possible D gene (5 bases). Germline V lookup: CDR1 SGHTA, CDR2 FQGTGA. V lost 0 bases and J lost 7, with 18 bases in between. The CDR3 is 17 amino acids. In DNA, the CDR3 is TGTGCCAGCAGCTTAACCGGTGGACTTGCCATTGGCGGGGAGCTGTTTTTT. This gives the protein CASSLTGGLAIGGELFF.

This clonotype was counted ten times or more. This chain joins TRBV30 and TRBJ2-1; 10 nucleotides line up with TRBD2. Germline V gene data show CDR1 as GTSNPN and CDR2 as SVGIG (reference sequence). The CDR3 sequence is 14 residues long. V was clipped by 5 bases and J by 3 bases; unmatched bases: 4. The CDR3 protein is CAWGGLALYNEQFF. In nucleotides, the CDR3 is TGTGCCTGGGGGGGACTAGCGCTCTACAATGAGCAGTTCTTC.

The CDR3 here is CASSIYSGRPNNEQFF. The CDR3 nucleotides read TGTGCCAGTAGTATCTATAGCGGGAGGCCAAACAATGAGCAGTTCTTC. The rearrangement uses TRBV19 and TRBJ2-1; 10 bases are a match to TRBD2. The V and J ends lost 3 bases and 5 bases, in that order; junction bases with no gene match: 7. The CDR3 extends over 16 amino acids. Germline V gene sequence: CDR1 LNHDA, CDR2 SQIVND (reference sequence).

This clonotype has ten or more counts. The chain links TRBV20-1 to TRBJ1-1, with D uncertain. This CDR3 region has 12 residues. V lost 4 bases, J lost 5 bases, and 11 bases lay in between. Germline CDR1 DFQATT, CDR2 SNEGSKA (reference sequence). The CDR3 DNA reads TGCAGTGCTAAAGGGTCGGGGACTGAAGCTTTCTTT. Translation: CSAKGSGTEAFF.

This clonotype has a count of ten or more. V and J are TRBV24-1 and TRBJ1-4; possibly TRBD1 for D (6 bases). V dropped 3 bases and J dropped 3 bases, with 16 bases sitting between them. The CDR3 length is 17 residues. Germline V gene sequence: CDR1 KGHDR, CDR2 SFDVKD. As DNA, the CDR3 is TGTGCCACCAGTGATCCCTCGACAGGCCCAGCTAATGAAAAACTGTTTTTT. Translating it yields CATSDPSTGPANEKLFF.

In its sample, this clonotype was seen many times. DNA of the CDR3: TGCGCCAGCAGCCAAGATCCGGACAGGGAGTTTAGAGATACGCAGTATTTT. This gives the protein CASSQDPDREFRDTQYF. This chain joins TRBV4-1 and TRBJ2-3; TRBD1 agrees at 8 bases. V lost 0 bases to trimming and J lost 5 bases; unmatched junction nucleotides: 10. Germline V gene data show CDR1 as MGHRA and CDR2 as YSYEKL. This CDR3 has 17 amino acids.